The source of this TCR beta chain is a study of patients and donors after allogeneic stem cell transplantation. TCRdb analysed the RT-PCR reads with MiXCR anew, one entry per CDR3 protein. This sample has about 200,000 distinct CDR3 sequences; around two fifths occur once, and the top ten carry about 35%. This CDR3 has 14 amino acids. V lost 6 bases and J lost 3, with 14 bases in between. Germline CDR1 is SNHLY and CDR2 is FYNNEI. The sequence came from a human donor who was either an allogeneic HSCT recipient or a stem cell or donor lymphocyte infusion donor (not recorded which). It is not recorded whose cells these are; they may come from a transplant donor. The specimen was blood, either unsorted or a sorted T cell fraction (not recorded which). The chain has TRBV2 and TRBJ1-1, with a tentative D call TRBD1 (6 bases). The CDR3 region is CASSSYPGDTEAFF. DNA of the CDR3: TGTGCCAGCAGCTCTTACCCAGGGGACACTGAAGCTTTCTTT.